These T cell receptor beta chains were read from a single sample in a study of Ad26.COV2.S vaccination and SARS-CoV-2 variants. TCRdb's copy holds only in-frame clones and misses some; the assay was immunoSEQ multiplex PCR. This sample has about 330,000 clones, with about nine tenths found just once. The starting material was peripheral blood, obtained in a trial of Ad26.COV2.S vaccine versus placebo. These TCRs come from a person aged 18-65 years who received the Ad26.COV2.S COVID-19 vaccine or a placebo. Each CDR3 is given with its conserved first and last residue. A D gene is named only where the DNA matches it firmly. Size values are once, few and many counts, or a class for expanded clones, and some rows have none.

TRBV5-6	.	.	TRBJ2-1	CASSQPGTPPLF	TGTGCCAGCAGCCAACCGGGGACACCACCCCTCTTC
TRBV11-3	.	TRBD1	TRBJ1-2	CASSQWTGVGYTF	TGTGCCAGCAGCCAGTGGACAGGGGTTGGCTACACCTTC
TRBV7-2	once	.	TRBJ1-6	CASSFIGTGDSPLHF	TGTGCCAGCAGCTTCATTGGTACGGGGGACTCACCCCTCCACTTT
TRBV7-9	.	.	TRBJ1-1	CASSFDTEAFF	TGTGCCAGCAGCTTCGACACTGAAGCTTTCTTT
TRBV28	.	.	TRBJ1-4	CASSPNPTNEKLFF	TGTGCCAGCAGTCCAAATCCAACTAATGAAAAACTGTTTTTT
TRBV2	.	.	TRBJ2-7	CASDRQRGSYEQYF	TGTGCCAGCGACCGACAGCGTGGCTCCTACGAGCAGTACTTC
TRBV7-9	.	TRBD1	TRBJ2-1	CASSFGQEKFF	TGTGCCAGCAGCTTCGGACAGGAGAAGTTCTTC
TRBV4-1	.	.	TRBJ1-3	CASSQDTNSGNTIYF	TGCGCCAGCAGCCAAGACACTAACTCTGGAAACACCATATATTTT
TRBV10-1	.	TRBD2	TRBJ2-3	CASSDWVGTSGGTDAQYF	TGCGCCAGCAGTGATTGGGTTGGGACTAGCGGGGGTACAGATGCGCAGTATTTT
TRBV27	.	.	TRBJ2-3	CASSFRQYAGSMEGQYF	TGTGCCAGCAGTTTCCGCCAGTACGCGGGGTCCATGGAGGGGCAGTATTTT
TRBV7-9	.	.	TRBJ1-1	CASSPGTSGRMNTEAFF	TGTGCCAGCAGCCCTGGGACCTCGGGACGGATGAACACTGAAGCTTTCTTT